Listed below are T cell receptor beta chains from one sample, sequenced in a study of glioma-infiltrating T cells after dendritic cell vaccination. Profiled with immunoSEQ multiplex PCR; TCRdb holds only in-frame clones, not every one. Among 98,000 or so clones listed, 65% to 85% were seen once. Sample: blood, taken after dendritic cell vaccination. Receptor source: a human donor with glioblastoma. Both conserved end residues are part of each CDR3. Fields, in order: J gene, clone size, V gene, D gene, CDR3 DNA, CDR3 protein. A D gene is named only where the DNA matches it firmly. The size of a clone is reported for some rows only, either as once, few or many, or as a class for expanded clones.

TRBJ2-6 - TRBV27 - TGTGCCAGCAGTCTCTCCTTGGGCCGCTCTGGGGCCAACGTCCTGACTTTC CASSLSLGRSGANVLTF
TRBJ2-7 - TRBV5-4 TRBD2 TGTGCCAGCAGCTTGGCGGGACTAGCGGGAGTAAGCGAGCAGTACTTC CASSLAGLAGVSEQYF
TRBJ1-2 once TRBV6-6 - TGTGCCAGCATTAGTTCGGACGGCCGGGGGGGCTATGGCTACACCTTC CASISSDGRGGYGYTF
TRBJ1-5 - TRBV19 - TGTGCCAGTAGTATGGGCAGGTCGCTTAATCAGCCCCAGCATTTT CASSMGRSLNQPQHF
TRBJ2-7 few TRBV19 TRBD1 TGTGCCAGTAGTCTTTCCCAGGACAGGGTGCACGAGCAGTACTTC CASSLSQDRVHEQYF
TRBJ2-3 - TRBV11-3 TRBD2 TGTGCCAGCAGCTTAGATCGATTAGCGGGGCGCCCAGATACGCAGTATTTT CASSLDRLAGRPDTQYF
TRBJ2-3 - TRBV5-4 TRBD1 TGTGCCAGCAGCTTTAGGGGACAGGCCACAGATACGCAGTATTTT CASSFRGQATDTQYF
TRBJ1-2 - TRBV2 - TGTGCCAGCAGTGCGGGGAGTACCTATGGCTACACCTTC CASSAGSTYGYTF
TRBJ1-2 - TRBV5-4 TRBD1 TGTGCCAGCAGCTGGGACAGGCGTGGTGGCTACACCTTC CASSWDRRGGYTF
TRBJ2-5 - TRBV7-9 - TGTGCCAGCAGCTTAGACGGTTCAGGACAAGAGACCCAGTACTTC CASSLDGSGQETQYF
TRBJ1-3 - TRBV9 - TGTGCCAGCTCCCCTGGGGGGGCCTCCTCTGGAAACACCATATATTTT CASSPGGASSGNTIYF
TRBJ2-7 - TRBV30 - TGTGCCTGGACAGGGTTGTTGTCCTACGAGCAGTACTTC CAWTGLLSYEQYF
TRBJ2-5 - TRBV5-1 TRBD2 TGCGCCAGCAGCTTTTTAGCGGGGTCAGAGACCCAGTACTTC CASSFLAGSETQYF
TRBJ2-5 - TRBV5-1 - TGCGCCAGCAGCTTGGTTTGGCGGGCGGAAGAGACCCAGTACTTC CASSLVWRAEETQYF
TRBJ2-5 once TRBV7-6 TRBD2 TGTGCCAGCAGCTGGACTAGCGGGGGACCCGGGGAGACCCAGTACTTC CASSWTSGGPGETQYF
TRBJ2-7 few TRBV28 TRBD2 TGTGCCAGCAGTCCCCTGGGGGGGTTCTCCTACGAGCAGTACTTC CASSPLGGFSYEQYF
TRBJ2-5 once TRBV7-6 - TGTGCCAGCAGAGAAAAATCGGGGGAGACCCAGTACTTC CASREKSGETQYF
TRBJ2-1 - TRBV29-1 - TGCAGTGCTGGGGGTTTGTTAGCGGACAATGAGCAGTTCTTC CSAGGLLADNEQFF
TRBJ1-1 - TRBV11-2 - TGTGCCAGCAGCTTATTGAGGACTAACACTGAAGCTTTCTTT CASSLLRTNTEAFF
TRBJ2-1 once TRBV10-3 TRBD2 TGTGCCATCGGACTAGCGGGGGGGGATGAGCAGTTCTTC CAIGLAGGDEQFF
TRBJ1-1 - TRBV10-3 TRBD1 TGTGCCATCAGTGAGTTCGACAGGGCCTACACTGAAGCTTTCTTT CAISEFDRAYTEAFF
TRBJ1-3 - TRBV28 - TGTGCCAGCAAAGGGGCCCGTTTTGGAAACACCATATATTTT CASKGARFGNTIYF
TRBJ2-3 few TRBV18 - TGTGCCAGCAAAGGGACTTTCACAGATACGCAGTATTTT CASKGTFTDTQYF
TRBJ2-6 - TRBV2 - TGTGCCAGCATTACGGGACTCAGAACCGGTGGGGCCAACGTCCTGACTTTC CASITGLRTGGANVLTF
TRBJ2-1 few TRBV28 - TGTGCCAGCAGTTTAAGCCGGGGGGCGGGTGAGCAGTTCTTC CASSLSRGAGEQFF
TRBJ1-4 - TRBV5-1 TRBD1 TGCGCCAGCAGCTTGGGACAGGGGGCGGAAAAACTGTTTTTT CASSLGQGAEKLFF
TRBJ1-5 - TRBV18 - TGTGCCAGCTCCCGAGGGACACCGGGGCGTAATAGCAATCAGCCCCAGCATTTT CASSRGTPGRNSNQPQHF
TRBJ2-1 - TRBV4-2 TRBD2 TGTGCCAGCAGCCCCGGACTAGCGGGGGTTCCCGCTGAGCAGTTCTTC CASSPGLAGVPAEQFF
TRBJ2-5 once TRBV10-2 TRBD1 TGCGCCAGCACCGAGGGGGCCTACCAAGAGACCCAGTACTTC CASTEGAYQETQYF
TRBJ1-1 - TRBV2 - TGTGCCAGTCAGATGAACACTGAAGCTTTCTTT CASQMNTEAFF
TRBJ2-3 - TRBV30 - TGTGCCTGGGGCCTCCGGACGGGAAGTAGCACAGATACGCAGTATTTT CAWGLRTGSSTDTQYF
TRBJ2-3 - TRBV28 - TGTGCCAGCAGCGGGATCACGTCCGGGACGCAGTATTTT CASSGITSGTQYF
TRBJ2-6 - TRBV9 - TGTGCCAGCAGCGTAGCTCGCAGGTTCTCTGGGGCCAACGTCCTGACTTTC CASSVARRFSGANVLTF
TRBJ1-5 - TRBV28 TRBD1 TGTGCCAGCAGCCTACCACAGGGGGCGGCTGGGCAGCCCCAGCATTTT CASSLPQGAAGQPQHF
TRBJ2-3 few TRBV19 TRBD1 TGTGCCAGTACCAGAGGGGGGACAGGGTCAGATACGCAGTATTTT CASTRGGTGSDTQYF
TRBJ2-7 few TRBV4-1 TRBD1 TGCGCCAGCAGCCAGGTACCGGGACAGGATCACGAGCAGTACTTC CASSQVPGQDHEQYF
TRBJ2-1 - TRBV10-2 TRBD2 TGCGCCAGCAGTGTACTAGCGGGAGATCCCTACAATGAGCAGTTCTTC CASSVLAGDPYNEQFF
TRBJ2-3 - TRBV28 - TGTGCCAGTGGGAGTACAGATACGCAGTATTTT CASGSTDTQYF
TRBJ1-1 - TRBV6-6 TRBD1 TGTGCCAGCAACCGGGACAGGGTTAACACTGAAGCTTTCTTT CASNRDRVNTEAFF
TRBJ1-2 - TRBV7-8 - TGTGCCAGCAGCAGCGCGGGAGGGGCCACCTATGGCTACACCTTC CASSSAGGATYGYTF
TRBJ2-1 - TRBV5-1 TRBD2 TGCGCCAGCAGCTTGGTTGGGCGGGAGCGCGGGAATGAGCAGTTCTTC CASSLVGRERGNEQFF
TRBJ1-1 - TRBV4-1 TRBD1 TGCGCCAGCAGCCAGATAGCCGGGACAGCGAACACTGAAGCTTTCTTT CASSQIAGTANTEAFF
TRBJ2-5 - TRBV7-9 TRBD2 TGTGCCAGCAGCTTGACTAGCGGGGGCTATCAAGAGACCCAGTACTTC CASSLTSGGYQETQYF
TRBJ1-2 - TRBV5-1 - TGCGCCAGCAGCTTGGCTGGGCCCGAATATGGCTACACCTTC CASSLAGPEYGYTF
TRBJ2-1 - TRBV18 - TGTGCCAGCTCACCAAACAGCGGGAATGAGCAGTTCTTC CASSPNSGNEQFF
TRBJ1-5 - TRBV6-1 - TGTGCCAGCCTCAAGTACCGGGAGGGGCAGCCCCAGCATTTT CASLKYREGQPQHF
TRBJ2-7 - TRBV6-1 TRBD2 TGTGCCAGCAGTGCAAGCCCTAGCGGGGGTTGGGACGAGCAGTACTTC CASSASPSGGWDEQYF
TRBJ1-2 - TRBV29-1 TRBD1 TGCAGCGGTAGGACAGGGGATGGCTACACCTTC CSGRTGDGYTF
TRBJ1-1 - TRBV29-1 - TGCAGCGTTGAGGGCAGGGAATCGTTTGAAGCTTTCTTT CSVEGRESFEAFF
TRBJ2-7 - TRBV5-4 - TGTGCCAGCAGCTTTGACAAGAACTCCTACGAGCAGTACTTC CASSFDKNSYEQYF
TRBJ2-1 - TRBV6-1 TRBD1 TGTGCCAGCAGTGAGCTACAGGGGTCCGGGGAGCAGTTCTTC CASSELQGSGEQFF
TRBJ1-2 once TRBV5-5 TRBD1 TGTGCCAGCAGCTTACTACAGGGGGCGGATGGCTACACCTTC CASSLLQGADGYTF
TRBJ2-3 - TRBV19 - TGTGCCAGTAGTATAAGTAGCGGTTTCACAGATACGCAGTATTTT CASSISSGFTDTQYF
TRBJ1-6 few TRBV28 TRBD1 TGTGCCAGCGAGGGACAGGAGTTTGTCTCACCCCTCCACTTT CASEGQEFVSPLHF
TRBJ1-4 - TRBV28 - TGTGCCAGCAGTCTCGGACAGCTATTTGGGGAAAAACTGTTTTTT CASSLGQLFGEKLFF
TRBJ2-7 - TRBV11-2 - TGTGCCAGCAGCTTACTCTTCAGGAACAACTCCTACGAGCAGTACTTC CASSLLFRNNSYEQYF
TRBJ1-5 - TRBV7-9 - TGTGCCAGCAGCTTAGGTGGGGGGTCTGGGCAGCCCCAGCATTTT CASSLGGGSGQPQHF
TRBJ2-5 - TRBV5-1 TRBD2 TGCGCCAGCACTCGGCGGGGGGTAAGCCAAGAGACCCAGTACTTC CASTRRGVSQETQYF
TRBJ2-5 - TRBV5-4 TRBD2 TGTGCCAGCAGCCCAACAATGGTAGCGGGGGGCCGGGAGACCCAGTACTTC CASSPTMVAGGRETQYF
TRBJ2-7 - TRBV19 - TGTGCCAGTAGTGTGGACAGTTACTCCTACGAGCAGTACTTC CASSVDSYSYEQYF